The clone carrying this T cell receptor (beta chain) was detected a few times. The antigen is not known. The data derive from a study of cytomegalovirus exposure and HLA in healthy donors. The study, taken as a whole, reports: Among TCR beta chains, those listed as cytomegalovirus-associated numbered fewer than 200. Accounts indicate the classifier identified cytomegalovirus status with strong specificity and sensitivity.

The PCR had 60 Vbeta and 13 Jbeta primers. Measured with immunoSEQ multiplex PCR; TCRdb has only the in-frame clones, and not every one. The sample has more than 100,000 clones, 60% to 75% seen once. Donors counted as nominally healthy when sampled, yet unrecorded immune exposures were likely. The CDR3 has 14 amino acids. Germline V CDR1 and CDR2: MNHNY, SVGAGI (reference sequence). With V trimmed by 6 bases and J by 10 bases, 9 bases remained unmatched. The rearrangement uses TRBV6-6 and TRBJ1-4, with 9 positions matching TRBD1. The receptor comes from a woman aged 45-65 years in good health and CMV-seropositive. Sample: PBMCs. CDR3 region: CASSPRQGVRKLFF. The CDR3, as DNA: TGTGCCAGCAGCCCAAGACAGGGGGTGAGAAAACTGTTTTTT.